The 32 T cell receptor beta chains presented below share a single source sample, sequenced in a study of blood T cell repertoires in COVID-19. Using immunoSEQ multiplex PCR, the repertoire was profiled, and TCRdb retains in-frame clones only, with some absent. The top ten clones hold approximately 1% of a sample with some 350,000 clones, 85% to 90% of them seen once. Sequencing used PBMCs or T cells enriched from blood (not recorded which). The origin of the receptors is a man between 18 and 29 years old who had recovered from COVID-19.

V is TRBV7-3 and J is TRBJ1-6, with D hard to call. Germline-derived CDR1 and CDR2 are SGHTA and FQGTGA. The V end was cut by 3 bases, the J end by 0 bases, with 3 bases between. The CDR3 runs 14 residues. The CDR3 region is CASSFSSYNSPLHF. The DNA for the CDR3 is TGTGCCAGCAGCTTCAGCTCCTATAATTCACCCCTCCACTTT.

In this sample, this clone turned up once. The gene calls are TRBV6-5 and TRBJ1-4; TRBD1 matches 7 bases. V dropped 8 bases and J dropped 6; count of bases not matched to a gene: 6. Germline CDR1 reads MNHEY; CDR2 reads SVGAGI. CDR3 size: 13 residues. CDR3 DNA sequence: TGTGCCAGCTCGGGACAGTGGGATGAAAAACTGTTTTTT. Protein: CASSGQWDEKLFF.

There are a few counts of this clone. V gene TRBV5-1 combines with J gene TRBJ2-2; D is uncertain. CDR1 SGHRS and CDR2 YFSETQ come from the germline V gene. This CDR3 region has 15 residues. V lost 0 bases to trimming and J lost 4 bases, with 10 bases between them. The CDR3 DNA sequence: TGCGCCAGCAGCTTGGTCACGGGTTTCACCGGGGAGCTGTTTTTT. The encoded protein is CASSLVTGFTGELFF. Based on the CDR3 plus reference TRBV5-1 and TRBJ2-2, the full variable domain is KAGVTQTPRYLIKTRGQQVTLSCSPISGHRSVSWYQQTPGQGLQFLFEYFSETQRNKGNFPGRFSGRQFSNSRSEMNVSTLELGDSALYLCASSLVTGFTGELFFGEGSRLTVL.

The rearrangement links TRBV5-1 to TRBJ1-2, with 8 bases fitting TRBD1. Looked up from germline, CDR1 is SGHRS and CDR2 is YFSETQ. This CDR3 comprises 17 residues. Unmatched junction bases numbered 13, after V lost 3 bases and J lost 3 bases. The CDR3 here is CASSWVGQGRGDYGYTF. The DNA of the CDR3 is TGCGCCAGCAGCTGGGTCGGACAGGGAAGAGGGGACTATGGCTACACCTTC.

This chain uses TRBV4-3 with TRBJ2-1; tentative D call: TRBD2 (6 bases). The CDR3 has 15 residues. V lost 0 bases, J lost 5 bases, and 11 bases lay in between. Germline V gene lookup returns CDR1 LGHNA and CDR2 YSLEER. CDR3 in DNA: TGCGCCAGCAGCCAAGAACAGCGGGTGAACAATGAGCAGTTCTTC. Translation gives CASSQEQRVNNEQFF.

The V gene is TRBV5-4, the J gene TRBJ1-1; D is uncertain. Trimming took 2 bases from V and 4 from J, leaving 12 bases between them. Per germline, CDR1 SGHNT and CDR2 YYREEE (reference sequence). The CDR3 is 14 residues long. The CDR3 DNA reads TGTGCCAGCAGCTTTAGAGGGCAGTCCACTGAAGCTTTCTTT. It is translated as CASSFRGQSTEAFF.

The chain employs TRBV19 and TRBJ1-2; no firm D call. CDR3 length equals 15 residues. Trimming stripped 4 bases from V and 2 bases from J, with 14 bases between. CDR1 and CDR2 from the germline V gene are LNHDA and SQIVND (reference sequence). The CDR3 bases are TGTGCCAGTAGTAACTATAGAACGGCGAACTATGGCTACACCTTC. This translates into CASSNYRTANYGYTF.

This chain connects TRBV18 to TRBJ1-2; no clear D gene. The CDR3 spans 14 residues. The germline CDR1 and CDR2 sequences are KGHSH and LQKENI. The V end was cut by 0 bases, the J end by 7 bases, with 12 bases between. CDR3 in amino acids: CASSPPSRAAGYTF. Written as DNA, the CDR3 is TGTGCCAGCTCACCACCGTCGCGGGCAGCTGGCTACACCTTC.

This rearrangement joins TRBV18 to TRBJ2-2; 8 positions agree with TRBD1. Germline lookup yields CDR1 KGHSH and CDR2 LQKENI. Trimming at V came to 0 bases and at J to 5 bases, leaving 11 bases not matched to a gene. The CDR3 contains 18 residues. For the CDR3, the DNA is TGTGCCAGCTCACCACCGAACAGCCAGGGGGCCCTTACCGGGGAGCTGTTTTTT. Residues: CASSPPNSQGALTGELFF.

The genes are TRBV7-2 and TRBJ1-3; D is possibly TRBD1 (5 bases). Germline CDR1 reads SGHTA; CDR2 reads FQGNSA. This CDR3 spans 15 amino acids. Trimming removed 3 bases from V and 0 bases from J, with 9 bases in between. The CDR3 DNA follows: TGTGCCAGCAGCTTTGACAGATTCTCTGGAAACACCATATATTTT. This codes for CASSFDRFSGNTIYF.

V is TRBV5-1 and J is TRBJ2-5; TRBD2 is a possible D gene (5 bases). Trimming pared 2 bases from V and 6 bases from J, leaving 17 bases between. The CDR3 runs to 15 residues. Germline assignment: CDR1 SGHRS and CDR2 YFSETQ. CDR3 in amino acids: CASSLGGEAWKTQYF. CDR3 coding DNA: TGCGCCAGCAGCTTAGGAGGTGAAGCGTGGAAGACCCAGTACTTC.

The chain carries TRBV18 and TRBJ1-1; 7 bases are a match to TRBD1. Germline CDR1 KGHSH, CDR2 LQKENI. The CDR3 is 17 residues long. V lost 5 bases and J lost 1; bases outside the gene matches: 13. CDR3 region: CASSLNRGSRRNTEAFF. CDR3 bases: TGTGCCAGCTCATTAAACAGGGGTAGTAGGAGGAACACTGAAGCTTTCTTT.

The V and J genes are TRBV5-1 and TRBJ1-2; D is possibly TRBD1 (5 bases). V was trimmed by 3 bases and J by 2 bases, leaving 11 bases between them. The CDR3 is made up of 14 amino acids. Germline V gene lookup returns CDR1 SGHRS and CDR2 YFSETQ. CDR3 sequence: CASSSQEGNYGYTF. CDR3 nucleotide sequence: TGCGCCAGCAGCTCACAGGAGGGCAACTATGGCTACACCTTC. The full variable domain, with the rest looked up from reference TRBV5-1 and TRBJ1-2, is KAGVTQTPRYLIKTRGQQVTLSCSPISGHRSVSWYQQTPGQGLQFLFEYFSETQRNKGNFPGRFSGRQFSNSRSEMNVSTLELGDSALYLCASSSQEGNYGYTFGSGTRLTVV.

This sequence joins TRBV11-3 and TRBJ1-1; possible D gene TRBD1, 5 bases. V shed 2 bases and J shed 3 bases, with 10 bases lying between them. The CDR3 extends over 14 amino acids. From germline, CDR1 is SGHNT and CDR2 YENEEA. Here the CDR3 reads CASSLRGDYTEAFF. The CDR3 nucleotides are TGTGCCAGCAGCTTACGGGGGGATTACACTGAAGCTTTCTTT.

This CDR3 reads CASSMQGAEYEQFF. The CDR3 DNA sequence: TGTGCCAGTAGTATGCAGGGGGCAGAGTATGAGCAGTTCTTC. This chain connects TRBV19 to TRBJ2-1; 8 nucleotides line up with TRBD1. Germline-derived CDR1 and CDR2 are LNHDA and SQIVND (reference sequence). V was pared by 3 bases and J by 8 bases, with 6 bases of the junction left unmatched. The length of the CDR3 is 14 residues.

The rearrangement uses TRBV9 and TRBJ2-2; TRBD2 is a possible D gene (5 bases). Germline CDR1 reads SGDLS; CDR2 reads YYNGEE. V lost 3 bases and J lost 3, with 12 bases in between. This CDR3 region has 15 residues. The CDR3 here is CASSALTTYTGELFF. The CDR3 DNA sequence: TGTGCCAGCAGCGCGTTGACTACTTACACCGGGGAGCTGTTTTTT.

The rearrangement uses TRBV19 and TRBJ1-2, with unresolved D. Germline V gene data show CDR1 as LNHDA and CDR2 as SQIVND (reference sequence). This CDR3 is built from 14 residues. Trimming took 3 bases from V and 5 from J, leaving 13 bases between them. This chain's CDR3 is CASSIAPRSYGYTF. In nucleotides, the CDR3 is TGTGCCAGTAGTATCGCCCCTCGGTCTTATGGCTACACCTTC.

The chain is built from TRBV15 and TRBJ2-3; 9 positions match TRBD2. CDR1 LNHNV and CDR2 YYDKDF come from the germline V gene (reference sequence). Trimming took 0 bases from V and 3 from J; bases not matched to a gene: 1. This CDR3 spans 15 amino acids. In nucleotides, the CDR3 is TGTGCCACCAGCAGAGAGCGGGGGGGGACAGATACGCAGTATTTT. It translates to CATSRERGGTDTQYF. The variable domain in full, with the rest retrieved from reference TRBV15 and TRBJ2-3, is DAMVIQNPRYQVTQFGKPVTLSCSQTLNHNVMYWYQQKSSQAPKLLFHYYDKDFNNEADTPDNFQSRRPNTSFCFLDIRSPGLGDTAMYLCATSRERGGTDTQYFGPGTRLTVL.

The genes are TRBV6-5 and TRBJ1-1; D uncertain. There are 12 residues in the CDR3. Trimming shortened V by 10 bases and J by 0 bases, and 9 bases separated the two germline ends. The V gene's germline CDR1 is MNHEY and CDR2 SVGAGI. The DNA of the CDR3 is TGTGCCATCTCCTATTTGAACACTGAAGCTTTCTTT. Translating gives CAISYLNTEAFF.

The chain couples TRBV5-1 to TRBJ2-7; D may be TRBD2 (6 bases). CDR3 length equals 14 residues. The V gene lost 2 bases and the J gene lost 3 bases, with 12 bases spanning the gap. Germline V gene lookup returns CDR1 SGHRS and CDR2 YFSETQ. As DNA, the CDR3 is TGCGCCAGCAGCTTAAGAGGGGAGGTCTACGAGCAGTACTTC. As protein: CASSLRGEVYEQYF.

The V gene is TRBV11-3, the J gene TRBJ2-7; possible D gene TRBD2, 5 bases. The CDR3 has 17 amino acids. V lost 1 base and J 0 bases, leaving 16 bases between the germline ends. Germline CDR1 is SGHNT and CDR2 is YENEEA. This CDR3 is CASSLAVVWEISYEQYF. The CDR3 DNA is TGTGCCAGCAGCTTAGCGGTGGTGTGGGAGATCTCCTACGAGCAGTACTTC.

This rearrangement joins TRBV29-1 to TRBJ1-2; 11 nucleotides match TRBD1. The CDR3 has 13 amino acids. CDR1 and CDR2 (germline): SQVTM, ANQGSEA. J was trimmed by 9 bases and V by 4 bases; bases with no gene match: 7. CDR3 coding DNA: TGCAGCGTTGCGGACAGGGGGCGCAGGAGCTACACCTTC. It translates to CSVADRGRRSYTF.

This rearrangement joins TRBV28 to TRBJ1-1, with D possibly TRBD1 on 6 matching bases. The ends were cut back, 5 bases at V and 5 bases at J, with 15 bases in the middle. Germline assignment: CDR1 MDHEN and CDR2 SYDVKM. The CDR3 is 14 amino acids. Here the CDR3 reads CASSQGGGRTEAFF. The CDR3 DNA sequence: TGTGCCAGCAGTCAGGGAGGGGGTAGAACTGAAGCTTTCTTT.

This clone was detected once. The chain is built from TRBV2 and TRBJ1-5; 9 positions match TRBD1. CDR1 and CDR2 from the germline V gene are SNHLY and FYNNEI. With 4 bases clipped from V and 0 bases from J, the junction kept 10 bases outside the gene matches. The CDR3 spans 18 residues. The CDR3 region is CASSVGTGGENSNQPQHF. CDR3 sequence (DNA): TGTGCCAGCAGTGTAGGTACAGGGGGCGAGAATAGCAATCAGCCCCAGCATTTT.

The chain uses TRBV5-1 and TRBJ1-2; D unresolved. Germline CDR1 SGHRS, CDR2 YFSETQ. The CDR3 is 15 residues long. Trimming stripped 0 bases from V and 2 bases from J, with 11 bases between. The CDR3 region is CASSLALGVNYGYTF. CDR3 nucleotide sequence: TGCGCCAGCAGCTTGGCACTGGGAGTAAACTATGGCTACACCTTC.

J is TRBJ1-5 and V is TRBV28, with 9 positions matching TRBD1. V was clipped by 5 bases and J by 7 bases; unmatched bases: 3. The CDR3 spans 13 residues. Looked up from germline, CDR1 is MDHEN and CDR2 is SYDVKM. The CDR3 coding sequence is TGTGCCAGCAGTACAGGGGGCGGACAGCCCCAGCATTTT. Translating gives CASSTGGGQPQHF.

The CDR3 DNA follows: TGTGCCAGCAGCTCCCAGGGTGTTACTGAAGCTTTCTTT. Its protein is CASSSQGVTEAFF. The rearrangement uses TRBV7-3 and TRBJ1-1; TRBD1 might be the D (5 bases). The CDR3 spans 13 residues. Trimming left V 4 bases short and J 5 bases short, with 11 bases between. Germline loops: CDR1 SGHTA, CDR2 FQGTGA.

The chain combines TRBV2 with TRBJ2-2, with D perhaps matching TRBD1 (6 bases). Trimming took 6 bases from V and 11 from J, leaving 16 bases between them. The germline gives CDR1 SNHLY, CDR2 FYNNEI. The CDR3 contains 13 residues. Here the CDR3 DNA reads TGTGCCAGCAGCGCCGACAGGATGGGCGAGCTGTTTTTT. Its protein is CASSADRMGELFF.

This sequence joins TRBV7-9 and TRBJ1-5; a possible D gene is TRBD1 (5 bases). Trimming took off 4 bases at V and 6 bases at J, with 10 bases between the two ends. CDR3 length equals 13 residues. The germline gives CDR1 SEHNR, CDR2 FQNEAQ (reference sequence). CDR3 in DNA: TGTGCCAGCAGCTCACCGCAGGGTCAGCCCCAGCATTTT. It codes for CASSSPQGQPQHF.

V usage is TRBV7-2 and J usage is TRBJ1-3; 9 bases map to TRBD1. The CDR3 is 15 residues long. Germline lookup yields CDR1 SGHTA and CDR2 FQGNSA. V lost 5 bases, J lost 4 bases, and 6 bases stayed unmatched. The CDR3 region is CASSVQGARGNTIYF. For the CDR3, the DNA is TGTGCCAGCAGCGTACAGGGGGCGAGGGGAAACACCATATATTTT. Together with reference TRBV7-2 and TRBJ1-3, the CDR3 gives the full variable domain: GAGVSQSPSNKVTEKGKDVELRCDPISGHTALYWYRQSLGQGLEFLIYFQGNSAPDKSGLPSDRFSAERTGGSVSTLTIQRTQQEDSAVYLCASSVQGARGNTIYFGEGSWLTVV.

V usage is TRBV5-1 and J usage is TRBJ1-2, with D possibly matching TRBD1 (6 bases). CDR3 size: 13 residues. V shed 0 bases and J shed 6 bases, with 9 bases lying between them. The germline gives CDR1 SGHRS, CDR2 YFSETQ. The CDR3: CASSLGRGDGYTF. In nucleotides, the CDR3 is TGCGCCAGCAGCTTGGGCAGGGGCGATGGCTACACCTTC.

The chain recombines TRBV5-1 with TRBJ2-7, with 11 bases identical to TRBD1. In germline, CDR1 is SGHRS, CDR2 YFSETQ. This CDR3 comprises 14 residues. Unmatched junction bases numbered 5, after V lost 4 bases and J lost 5 bases. CDR3: CASSVGQGGDEQYF. The CDR3 nucleotides read TGCGCCAGCAGCGTGGGACAGGGGGGCGACGAGCAGTACTTC.